One and the same sample provided the 18 T cell receptor beta chains below, sequenced in a study of shared clonotypes between healthy human individuals. Here immunoSEQ multiplex PCR was the method, and the copy in TCRdb shows in-frame clones only, minus some. The table lists 2 million to 2.5 million clones, 80% to 95% of them singletons, with under 0.45% in the top ten. Specimen: naive CD4+ T cells from PBMCs. Subset meaning: CD45RA+ positively selected. The receptors come from a man aged 18 to 30 in good health. Some clones in this sample may be carry-over from other donors' samples.

The CDR3 reads CATSRGGDITEAFF. Written as DNA, the CDR3 is TGTGCCACCAGCAGAGGGGGGGATATCACTGAAGCTTTCTTT. The V call is TRBV15, the J call TRBJ1-1; weak D call: TRBD1 (5 bases). From germline, CDR1 is LNHNV and CDR2 YYDKDF (reference sequence). V was cut by 1 base and J by 4 bases, with 10 bases left in between. CDR3 length equals 14 residues.

The chain joins TRBV5-5 to TRBJ1-5; 7 positions match TRBD1. The V gene end was trimmed by 4 bases and the J gene end by 7 bases; junction bases not matched to a gene: 14. Looked up from germline, CDR1 is SGHKS and CDR2 is YYEKEE (reference sequence). This CDR3 is built from 16 residues. The CDR3 loop is CASSPTGGQGEQPQHF. For the CDR3, the DNA is TGTGCCAGCAGCCCGACTGGGGGGCAGGGGGAACAGCCCCAGCATTTT.

V usage is TRBV28 and J usage is TRBJ2-2; D possibly corresponds to TRBD1 (5 bases). The V end lost 6 bases, the J end lost 3 bases, and 8 bases lay between the germline ends. In germline, CDR1 is MDHEN, CDR2 SYDVKM. CDR3 length: 13 residues. The chain's CDR3 is CASRGVDTGELFF. CDR3 nucleotide sequence: TGTGCCAGCAGAGGGGTGGACACCGGGGAGCTGTTTTTT.

The rearrangement links TRBV7-2 to TRBJ2-5; D possibly corresponds to TRBD2 (6 bases). Trimming took off 3 bases at V and 4 bases at J, with 21 bases between the two ends. CDR3 length: 17 residues. Germline lookup yields CDR1 SGHTA and CDR2 FQGNSA. CDR3: CASSLVLGGMARETQYF. The DNA of the CDR3 is TGTGCCAGCAGCTTGGTCCTTGGCGGGATGGCGCGAGAGACCCAGTACTTC.

This chain's CDR3 is CASSKNAGVTEAFF. The CDR3 DNA follows: TGTGCCAGCAGTAAAAACGCAGGAGTTACTGAAGCTTTCTTT. The chain is built from TRBV7-3 and TRBJ1-1; D ambiguous. From germline, CDR1 is SGHTA and CDR2 FQGTGA. V lost 6 bases and J lost 5, with 16 bases in between. The CDR3 is 14 residues long.

In the case of this clone: Other DNA sequences in the same sample also yield this CDR3. The chain employs TRBV6-1 and TRBJ1-2; D ambiguous. V was clipped by 6 bases and J by 0 bases, with 5 bases between them. Germline assignment: CDR1 MNHNS and CDR2 SASEGT. The CDR3 length is 12 residues. The CDR3 loop is CASSQSNYGYTF. The CDR3, as DNA: TGTGCCAGCAGCCAATCTAACTATGGCTACACCTTC.

The V call is TRBV18, the J call TRBJ1-5; D is perhaps TRBD1 (6 bases). The CDR3 runs to 16 residues. CDR1 KGHSH and CDR2 LQKENI come from the germline V gene. Trimming took 2 bases from V and 7 from J, leaving 18 bases between them. The CDR3 nucleotides read TGTGCCAGCTCACCAAACAGGGTTGGGGTTAACCAGCCCCAGCATTTT. The encoded protein is CASSPNRVGVNQPQHF. Full variable domain (rest looked up from reference TRBV18 and TRBJ1-5): NAGVMQNPRHLVRRRGQEARLRCSPMKGHSHVYWYRQLPEEGLKFMVYLQKENIIDESGMPKERFSAEFPKEGPSILRIQQVVRGDSAAYFCASSPNRVGVNQPQHFGDGTRLSIL.

This sequence joins TRBV18 and TRBJ1-4; TRBD1 is a possible D gene (5 bases). CDR1 is KGHSH and CDR2 is LQKENI in the germline V gene. There are 16 residues in the CDR3. The V gene lost 2 bases and the J gene lost 5 bases, with 15 bases spanning the gap. This CDR3 is CASSPMVAQGNEKLFF. DNA for the CDR3: TGTGCCAGCTCACCAATGGTAGCTCAGGGAAATGAAAAACTGTTTTTT.

This chain connects TRBV18 to TRBJ2-5, with TRBD1 as a possible D gene (5 bases). V dropped 1 base and J dropped 3 bases, with 12 bases sitting between them. CDR1 is KGHSH and CDR2 is LQKENI in the germline V gene. The CDR3 has 15 amino acids. The CDR3 nucleotides read TGTGCCAGCTCACCACTCGGAAGGGGCGAAGAGACCCAGTACTTC. It translates to CASSPLGRGEETQYF.

The chain uses TRBV6-5 and TRBJ1-2, with 9 bases lining up with TRBD1. Trimming at V came to 6 bases and at J to 2 bases, leaving 4 bases not matched to a gene. Germline V gene lookup returns CDR1 MNHEY and CDR2 SVGAGI. This CDR3 has 14 residues. DNA for the CDR3: TGTGCCAGCAGCTTAGACAGGGGGAACTATGGCTACACCTTC. Translated: CASSLDRGNYGYTF.

This sequence joins TRBV18 and TRBJ2-4; no reliable D call. The V end was cut by 3 bases, the J end by 0 bases, with 6 bases between. The germline V gene encodes CDR1 KGHSH and CDR2 LQKENI. This CDR3 is built from 14 residues. Here the CDR3 reads CASSPAEAKNIQYF. CDR3 bases: TGTGCCAGCTCACCGGCAGAAGCCAAAAACATTCAGTACTTC.

J is TRBJ1-1 and V is TRBV14; D uncertain. The CDR3 sequence is 14 residues long. In germline, CDR1 is SGHDN, CDR2 FVKESK. Trimming left V 0 bases short and J 8 bases short, with 13 bases between. Here the CDR3 DNA reads TGTGCCAGCAGCCAAGACGTAAGGAGGGAAGAAGCTTTCTTT. Protein product: CASSQDVRREEAFF.

The chain joins TRBV25-1 to TRBJ1-1; the match to TRBD1 covers 9 bases. The CDR3 is made up of 13 amino acids. Losses at the gene ends were 6 bases for V and 5 bases for J; bases not matched to a gene: 4. CDR1 and CDR2 from the germline V gene are MGHDK and SYGVNS. The CDR3 region is CASRQGARTEAFF. CDR3 DNA sequence: TGTGCCAGCAGACAGGGGGCGCGGACTGAAGCTTTCTTT.

The rearrangement links TRBV5-4 to TRBJ1-3; D uncertain. The CDR3 extends over 13 amino acids. Germline CDR1 is SGHNT and CDR2 is YYREEE (reference sequence). V lost 4 bases, J lost 2 bases, and 7 bases lay in between. This CDR3 is CASSTPPGNTIYF. Written as DNA, the CDR3 is TGTGCCAGCAGCACCCCGCCTGGAAACACCATATATTTT.

This chain uses TRBV9 with TRBJ2-2; 7 bases match TRBD2. The V and J ends lost 0 bases and 0 bases, in that order; junction bases with no gene match: 8. CDR3 size: 18 residues. Per germline, CDR1 SGDLS and CDR2 YYNGEE. For the CDR3, the DNA is TGTGCCAGCAGCGTAGCGGCTAGCGGACCAGCGAACACCGGGGAGCTGTTTTTT. Translating gives CASSVAASGPANTGELFF.

The V call is TRBV7-9, the J call TRBJ1-1; 10 bases are a match to TRBD1. Trimming at V came to 3 bases and at J to 5 bases, leaving 3 bases not matched to a gene. The germline V gene encodes CDR1 SEHNR and CDR2 FQNEAQ (reference sequence). The CDR3 runs 14 residues. CDR3 protein: CASSFGQGGTEAFF. CDR3 sequence (DNA): TGTGCCAGCAGCTTCGGACAGGGGGGAACTGAAGCTTTCTTT.

J is TRBJ1-5 and V is TRBV15; D unresolved. The germline V gene has CDR1 LNHNV and CDR2 YYDKDF (reference sequence). V shed 0 bases and J shed 2 bases, with 5 bases lying between them. This CDR3 is 14 amino acids long. CDR3 coding DNA: TGTGCCACCAGCAGAGAAAGGGGCAATCAGCCCCAGCATTTT. Its protein is CATSRERGNQPQHF.

J is TRBJ2-2 and V is TRBV2; maybe TRBD2 (6 bases). The CDR3 is 14 residues long. V lost 7 bases and J lost 6, with 15 bases in between. The germline V gene encodes CDR1 SNHLY and CDR2 FYNNEI. Written as DNA, the CDR3 is TGTGCCAGCACGGCTAGCGAGCTCTCCGGGGAGCTGTTTTTT. Translated, it gives CASTASELSGELFF. Full variable domain (outside the CDR3, taken from reference TRBV2 and TRBJ2-2): EPEVTQTPSHQVTQMGQEVILRCVPISNHLYFYWYRQILGQKVEFLVSFYNNEISEKSEIFDDQFSVERPDGSNFTLKIRSTKLEDSAMYFCASTASELSGELFFGEGSRLTVL.